The 18 T cell receptor beta chains in this list originate from one sample, sequenced in a study of metastatic and nonmetastatic thyroid tumors (dated by TCRdb to the early 2020s). Preparation of the library involved PCR. TCRdb records Illumina HiSeq 4000 as the sequencer. The public reads were run again by TCRdb, first through fastp at Q25 and then through MiXCR, and only productive beta chains were kept. The sample contains about 38,000 clones, approximately 51% of them found a single time. Less than 25% of the sample is in the top ten clones. No patient had received any treatment before thyroid surgery. Sequences were obtained from tumor tissue. The receptors were sampled from a male donor with papillary thyroid cancer or a benign thyroid nodule (not recorded which). Some clones in this sample may be carry-over from other donors' samples.

This clone was found a few times. The missing conserved phenylalanine or tryptophan at the end of this CDR3 makes a read error likely. The V call is TRBV10-2, the J call TRBJ2-7; D might be TRBD1 (5 bases). V shed 5 bases and J shed 6 bases, with 8 bases lying between them. Germline CDR1 reads WSHSY; CDR2 reads SAAADI. The CDR3 is made up of 11 amino acids. CDR3 sequence (DNA): TGCGCCAGCAGTTCAGGGCCCGAGCAGTACTCC. Amino acids: CASSSGPEQYS.

The chain employs TRBV3-1 and TRBJ1-3, with D possibly TRBD1 on 5 matching bases. The CDR3 runs to 16 residues. The V and J ends lost 1 base and 2 bases respectively, with 12 bases between them. CDR1 and CDR2 (germline): LGHDT, YNNKEL (reference sequence). CDR3 sequence (DNA): TGTGCCAGCAGCCAAGGGGGACGGATTGCTGGAAACACCATATATTTT. Its translation: CASSQGGRIAGNTIYF.

This clone was seen more than once but under ten times. The chain couples TRBV28 to TRBJ2-7, with D unclear. V lost 4 bases and J lost 4, with 14 bases in between. Germline CDR1 is MDHEN and CDR2 is SYDVKM. The CDR3 spans 14 residues. The chain's CDR3 is CASSSLANGYEQYF. CDR3 sequence (DNA): TGTGCCAGCAGTTCCCTCGCCAATGGGTACGAGCAGTACTTC.

This clone has only a few counts. The chain couples TRBV27 to TRBJ2-3; TRBD2 matches at 10 bases. Germline V gives CDR1 MNHEY, CDR2 SMNVEV (reference sequence). Germline trimming cut 7 bases from V and 6 bases from J; bases unmatched to any gene: 7. The CDR3 covers 14 residues. The CDR3 sequence is CASIAGGLPDTQYF. The CDR3 nucleotides are TGTGCCAGCATAGCGGGGGGCCTGCCGGATACGCAGTATTTT.

This clone was recorded a few times. The chain combines TRBV10-3 with TRBJ1-2, with a possible D match to TRBD1 (5 bases). V was clipped by 0 bases and J by 4 bases, with 12 bases between them. The CDR3 extends over 15 amino acids. The germline gives CDR1 ENHRY, CDR2 SYGVKD. The CDR3 nucleotides read TGTGCCATCAGTGAGTCGACAGAGTCCAGCTATGGCTACACCTTC. This gives the protein CAISESTESSYGYTF.

The J gene is TRBJ2-1, the V gene TRBV5-1; D is uncertain. V lost 7 bases and J 3 bases, leaving 11 bases between the germline ends. CDR3 length: 13 amino acids. Per germline, CDR1 SGHRS and CDR2 YFSETQ. The CDR3 nucleotides are TGCGCCAGCCGGTTGGGCGACTACAATGAGCAGTTCTTC. Protein product: CASRLGDYNEQFF.

The V call is TRBV3-1, the J call TRBJ2-1, with D unresolved. The CDR3 is made up of 15 amino acids. In germline, CDR1 is LGHDT, CDR2 YNNKEL (reference sequence). Trimming pared 0 bases from V and 6 bases from J, leaving 12 bases between. The DNA of the CDR3 is TGTGCCAGCAGCCAAGATGCCACTGAGTTCAATGAGCAGTTCTTC. Amino acid sequence: CASSQDATEFNEQFF.

Only a few counts were recorded for this clone. V is TRBV10-2 and J is TRBJ2-1, with D hard to call. V lost 7 bases and J lost 0, with 22 bases in between. Germline loops: CDR1 WSHSY, CDR2 SAAADI. CDR3 length: 18 residues. The CDR3 is CASKVYGPGVSSYNEQFF. For the CDR3, the DNA is TGCGCCAGCAAAGTTTACGGCCCTGGAGTGAGCTCCTACAATGAGCAGTTCTTC.

The V gene is TRBV7-2, the J gene TRBJ2-1, with TRBD1 matching 7 bases. Trimming cost V 1 base and J 3 bases; bases outside gene matches: 6. The CDR3 extends over 16 amino acids. Germline V gives CDR1 SGHTA, CDR2 FQGNSA. CDR3 region: CASSLGQGEIYNEQFF. For the CDR3, the DNA is TGTGCCAGCAGCTTAGGGCAGGGGGAGATCTACAATGAGCAGTTCTTC.

This chain uses TRBV27 with TRBJ2-1, with TRBD2 matching 9 bases. V lost 6 bases and J lost 7; bases outside the gene matches: 10. Germline V lookup: CDR1 MNHEY, CDR2 SMNVEV (reference sequence). This CDR3 is built from 15 residues. CDR3 DNA sequence: TGTGCCAGCAGGATACGGGGGGCGGGGGGGAATGAGCAGTTCTTC. Translating gives CASRIRGAGGNEQFF.

The DNA for the CDR3 is TGTGCCAGTACTCCATTCCGGGACATCGGAAACTATGGCTACACCTTC. This encodes CASTPFRDIGNYGYTF. The V and J genes are TRBV19 and TRBJ1-2; possibly TRBD1 for D (6 bases). Germline V CDR1 and CDR2: LNHDA, SQIVND (reference sequence). V dropped 7 bases and J dropped 2 bases, with 20 bases sitting between them. The CDR3 has 16 amino acids.

The chain couples TRBV6-1 to TRBJ1-3; unclear D gene. Germline lookup yields CDR1 MNHNS and CDR2 SASEGT. Trimming removed 6 bases from V and 3 bases from J, with 12 bases in between. The CDR3 covers 14 residues. The CDR3 region is CASSADGLGNTIYF. The CDR3 bases are TGTGCCAGCAGCGCGGACGGACTTGGAAACACCATATATTTT.

The sample holds a few counts of this clone. This sequence joins TRBV9 and TRBJ2-1; D call uncertain. The V gene lost 2 bases and the J gene lost 2 bases, with 14 bases spanning the gap. The germline CDR1 and CDR2 sequences are SGDLS and YYNGEE. This CDR3 has 16 residues. This chain's CDR3 is CASSVYTDFTYNEQFF. For the CDR3, the DNA is TGTGCCAGCAGCGTTTATACAGATTTTACCTACAATGAGCAGTTCTTC.

A remark on this clone: Other DNA sequences in the same sample also yield this CDR3. V and J are TRBV20-1 and TRBJ1-1, with no clear D. The CDR3 loop spans 15 amino acids. In germline, CDR1 is DFQATT, CDR2 SNEGSKA (reference sequence). V was shortened by 1 base and J by 0 bases, with 12 bases between the two germline ends. The DNA for the CDR3 is TGCAGTGCTAGAGTTAGTAGGAAGGTGAACACTGAAGCTTTCTTT. Amino acids: CSARVSRKVNTEAFF.

The chain links TRBV18 to TRBJ2-7; weak D call: TRBD2 (6 bases). Per germline, CDR1 KGHSH and CDR2 LQKENI. V was trimmed by 2 bases and J by 3 bases, leaving 14 bases between them. The CDR3 consists of 15 residues. The CDR3 sequence: CASSPGDWKNYEQYF. As DNA, the CDR3 is TGTGCCAGCTCACCAGGGGACTGGAAAAACTACGAGCAGTACTTC.

This clone appeared a few times. The chain couples TRBV12-3 or TRBV12-4 to TRBJ2-1; D is possibly TRBD2 (6 bases). The V and J ends lost 3 bases and 0 bases respectively, with 18 bases between them. This CDR3 comprises 18 residues. The CDR3 loop reads CASSFGLRFGGSYNEQFF. CDR3 coding DNA: TGTGCCAGCAGTTTTGGACTCCGATTCGGGGGCTCCTACAATGAGCAGTTCTTC.

Only a few counts were recorded for this clone. The CDR3: CASRPRQGPNQPQHF. CDR3 DNA sequence: TGTGCCAGCAGACCACGACAGGGACCTAATCAGCCCCAGCATTTT. The genes are TRBV11-3 and TRBJ1-5; 7 bases fit TRBD1. This CDR3 contains 15 residues. Germline loops: CDR1 SGHNT, CDR2 YENEEA. With V trimmed by 6 bases and J by 4 bases, 9 bases remained unmatched.

V and J are TRBV11-1 and TRBJ2-5; TRBD2 might be the D (7 bases). Germline CDR1 SGHAT, CDR2 FQDESV (reference sequence). V gave up 5 bases and J gave up 1 base, with 14 bases separating them. The CDR3 runs to 15 residues. The CDR3 bases are TGTGCCAGCAGCCGGGATGGGGGGGCCCAAGAGACCCAGTACTTC. Translated, it gives CASSRDGGAQETQYF.